Sequencing of this T cell receptor (beta chain) was carried out in a study of cytomegalovirus exposure and HLA in healthy donors. In the PCR, 60 Vbeta and 13 Jbeta primers were used. Original handling: The authors later counted 65 million to 80 million unique TCR beta chains, roughly 10 million of them shared. Only in-frame clones appear in the TCRdb table, and some are missing; sequencing was by immunoSEQ multiplex PCR. Clone size and the V and J calls come from that table; the DNA yielded D and trimming. The top ten hold 2% to 2.5% of the sample, which has about 140,000 clones, about 73% seen once. This clone was recorded a few times. The antigen is undetermined. The sample has other DNA sequences that encode this CDR3 too. Overall study findings and caveats: In most subjects, TCR beta sequences reportedly gave accurate predictions of HLA-A and HLA-B alleles. Association of a missense DCLRE1C variant with TCR beta V- and J-gene trimming was reported in a later analysis. Sequencing had likely introduced a cluster of highly shared sequence variants as an artifact.

Germline V lookup: CDR1 SGHRS, CDR2 YFSETQ. The CDR3 consists of 13 residues. Between the trimmed V and J ends, which lost 2 bases and 2 bases, there was a span of 7 bases. V is TRBV5-1 and J is TRBJ1-2; D possibly corresponds to TRBD1 (6 bases). The receptor was isolated from a woman aged 60-75 years in good health and CMV-seropositive. Sequencing used PBMCs. The CDR3: CASSLGQNYGYTF. The DNA of the CDR3 is TGCGCCAGCAGCTTAGGACAGAACTATGGCTACACCTTC.